The clone carrying this T cell receptor beta chain was observed once. Data came from immunoSEQ multiplex PCR; TCRdb stores just in-frame clones and leaves some out. Of a few hundred thousand clones listed, about nine tenths are singletons. Followed longitudinally, the Seattle patients had been enrolled during active infection. These data belong to a study of blood T cell repertoires in COVID-19. Germline CDR1 and CDR2: MDHEN and SYDVKM. V shed 1 base and J 4 bases; nucleotides not matched to a gene: 11. The length of the CDR3 is 17 residues. The material sequenced was peripheral blood. The V call is TRBV28, the J call TRBJ1-2; 8 positions agree with TRBD1. This sequence originates from a woman between 45 and 60 years old with COVID-19, enrolled during active disease. The CDR3, as DNA: TGTGCCAGCAGTTTATCCCGGGCAGGGGGCAACTTCTATGGCTACACCTTC. Amino acids: CASSLSRAGGNFYGYTF.